This T cell receptor (beta chain) is drawn from a study of blood T cell repertoires in COVID-19. Study context: Donors in the United States, Italy and Spain gave samples during acute or convalescent COVID-19.

Per the study methods: Scientists estimated how many nucleated cells there were by amplifying reference gene primers. This table comes from immunoSEQ multiplex PCR, and its TCRdb copy is limited to in-frame clones, with some not included. V and J calls and clone size are as listed in that table; D and trimming were resolved from the DNA. The data show about 55,000 clones, 88% seen once. V shed 8 bases, J shed 0 bases, and the junction held 10 bases outside the gene matches. This CDR3 has 16 amino acids. Germline V CDR1 and CDR2: SNHLY, FYNNEI. The sequencing sample was made of peripheral blood. This clonotype originated in a man between 60 and 75 years old with active COVID-19. V gene TRBV2 combines with J gene TRBJ2-1, with 7 bases identical to TRBD2. The CDR3 protein is CASGGLRPSSYNEQFF. DNA for the CDR3: TGTGCCAGCGGGGGACTACGACCGAGCTCCTACAATGAGCAGTTCTTC. Based on the CDR3 plus reference TRBV2 and TRBJ2-1, the full variable domain is EPEVTQTPSHQVTQMGQEVILRCVPISNHLYFYWYRQILGQKVEFLVSFYNNEISEKSEIFDDQFSVERPDGSNFTLKIRSTKLEDSAMYFCASGGLRPSSYNEQFFGPGTRLTVL.